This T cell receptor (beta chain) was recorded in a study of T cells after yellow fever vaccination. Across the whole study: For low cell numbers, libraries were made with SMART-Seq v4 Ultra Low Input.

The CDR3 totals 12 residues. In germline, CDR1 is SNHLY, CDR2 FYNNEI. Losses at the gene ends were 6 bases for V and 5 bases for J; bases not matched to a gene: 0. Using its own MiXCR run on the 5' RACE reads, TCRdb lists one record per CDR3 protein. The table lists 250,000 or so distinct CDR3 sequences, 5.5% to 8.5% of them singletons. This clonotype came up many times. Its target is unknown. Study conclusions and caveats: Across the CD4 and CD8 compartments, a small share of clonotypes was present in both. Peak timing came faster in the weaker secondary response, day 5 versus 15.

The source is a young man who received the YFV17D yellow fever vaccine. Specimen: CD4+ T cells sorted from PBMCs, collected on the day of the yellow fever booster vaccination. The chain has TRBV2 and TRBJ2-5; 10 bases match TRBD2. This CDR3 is CASRGLAETQYF. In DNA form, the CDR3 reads TGTGCCAGCAGGGGACTAGCGGAGACCCAGTACTTC.